These 32 T cell receptor beta chains originate from one sample sequenced in a study of T cells in Graves' hyperthyroidism and ophthalmopathy. What was amplified from RNA transcripts were TCR beta CDR3 regions. During a first-round RT-PCR of the TCR CDR3, the HTBI primer set was used. TCRdb independently ran MiXCR on the multiplex PCR reads; one entry per CDR3 protein. The repertoire has 400,000 to 600,000 distinct CDR3 sequences, around 21% of them found once; the top ten carry 26%. Sequences were obtained from blood. The source of these receptors is a man aged 18 to 30 with Graves' hyperthyroidism.

This clonotype has ten or more counts. Given a much more abundant clone one base away, this may be a read error. The V and J genes are TRBV4-1 and TRBJ2-6; D remains unclear. Germline V gene lookup returns CDR1 MGHRA and CDR2 YSYEKL. The CDR3 runs to 14 residues. Written as DNA, the CDR3 is TGTGCCAGCAGCTTAAGCTCTGGGGCCAACGTCCTGACTTTC. This encodes CASSLSSGANVLTF.

There are many counts of this clonotype. The V call is TRBV6-1, the J call TRBJ1-2, with TRBD1 matching 7 bases. The V segment lost 5 bases and the J segment 5 bases; nucleotides outside the gene matches: 11. CDR1 and CDR2 (germline): MNHNS, SASEGT. This CDR3 spans 15 amino acids. The CDR3 is CASSPRRDSEYGYTF. The CDR3 bases are TGTGCCAGCAGTCCTCGTAGGGACAGCGAGTATGGCTACACCTTC.

This clonotype has at least ten counts. The chain carries TRBV12-3 or TRBV12-4 and TRBJ1-5, with TRBD1 as a possible D gene (5 bases). V lost 1 base and J 0 bases, leaving 10 bases between the germline ends. This CDR3 is built from 16 residues. The CDR3 spells CASSLEPGPSNQPQHF. The CDR3 nucleotides read TGTGCCAGCAGTTTAGAACCAGGGCCTAGCAATCAGCCCCAGCATTTT.

This clonotype appeared many times. The chain has TRBV19 and TRBJ2-7, with D possibly being TRBD1 (5 bases). V was clipped by 3 bases and J by 1 base, with 16 bases between them. From germline, CDR1 is LNHDA and CDR2 SQIVND (reference sequence). There are 16 residues in the CDR3. The CDR3 coding sequence is TGTGCCAGTAGTATTCGATCGGGTAGGGGATCCTACGAGCAGTACTTC. Amino acids: CASSIRSGRGSYEQYF.

Many counts were recorded for this clonotype. J is TRBJ2-5 and V is TRBV19; TRBD2 agrees at 7 bases. CDR1 and CDR2 from the germline V gene are LNHDA and SQIVND (reference sequence). With V trimmed by 5 bases and J by 5 bases, 5 bases remained unmatched. CDR3 size: 13 residues. The CDR3 loop is CASSSTSYETQYF. DNA for the CDR3: TGTGCCAGTAGTTCGACTAGCTATGAGACCCAGTACTTC.

The V gene is TRBV12-3 or TRBV12-4, the J gene TRBJ1-5, with 8 bases fitting TRBD1. J gave up 6 bases and V 4 bases, and 5 bases lay outside the gene matches. The CDR3 extends over 14 amino acids. As DNA, the CDR3 is TGTGCCAGCAGTTCAGGGGGCCGGGGTCAGCCCCAGCATTTT. Translation: CASSSGGRGQPQHF.

This clonotype was picked up many times. CDR3 coding DNA: TGTGCCAGCGGAAGCGAGAACTATGGCTACACCTTC. Translated: CASGSENYGYTF. This rearrangement joins TRBV6-1 to TRBJ1-2; no definite D call. V shed 8 bases and J shed 2 bases, with 9 bases lying between them. Per the germline V gene, CDR1 is MNHNS and CDR2 is SASEGT. CDR3 size: 12 residues.

This clonotype was picked up many times. V gene TRBV5-1 combines with J gene TRBJ2-7, with D unclear. V gave up 2 bases and J gave up 2 bases, with 8 bases separating them. Germline V gene data show CDR1 as SGHRS and CDR2 as YFSETQ. CDR3 size: 13 residues. CDR3 DNA: TGCGCCAGCAGCTTCAGCCAGACCTACGAGCAGTACTTC. Protein sequence: CASSFSQTYEQYF.

The chain uses TRBV29-1 and TRBJ1-2; 7 bases map to TRBD1. Germline loops: CDR1 SQVTM, CDR2 ANQGSEA. The CDR3 totals 11 residues. V gave up 6 bases and J gave up 10 bases; unmatched junction bases: 8. The CDR3 protein is CSVWTGGDYTF. CDR3 nucleotides: TGCAGCGTGTGGACAGGCGGTGACTACACCTTC.

This clonotype has a count of ten or more. The gene calls are TRBV10-3 and TRBJ2-7, with D perhaps TRBD1 (6 bases). This CDR3 is 13 amino acids long. Germline CDR1 reads ENHRY; CDR2 reads SYGVKD. Trimming took 4 bases from V and 3 from J, leaving 10 bases between them. The CDR3 loop is CAISGNRDYEQYF. Here the CDR3 DNA reads TGTGCCATCAGTGGCAACAGGGACTACGAGCAGTACTTC.

Remarks on this clonotype: At one of its ends the junction is not consistent with the germline gene, which may arise from a read error. The chain links TRBV20-1 to TRBJ1-2, with TRBD1 identical over 8 bases. CDR3 length: 16 residues. The germline gives CDR1 DFQATT, CDR2 SNEGSKA (reference sequence). The CDR3: CSARGLGTGSNYGYRF. CDR3 coding DNA: TGCAGTGCTAGAGGCCTTGGGACAGGATCTAACTATGGCTACAGGTTC.

This chain uses TRBV30 with TRBJ2-2; TRBD2 is a possible D gene (5 bases). V lost 2 bases, J lost 2 bases, and 21 bases lay in between. The CDR3 loop spans 18 amino acids. Germline V CDR1 and CDR2: GTSNPN, SVGIG (reference sequence). The CDR3 spells CAWSLSSGIPLNTGELFF. DNA of the CDR3: TGTGCCTGGAGTTTATCGTCCGGGATCCCCTTAAACACCGGGGAGCTGTTTTTT.

The chain has TRBV20-1 and TRBJ1-1; D uncertain. Between the trimmed V and J ends, which lost 3 bases and 5 bases, there was a span of 7 bases. The CDR3 is 11 residues long. CDR1 DFQATT and CDR2 SNEGSKA come from the germline V gene (reference sequence). The DNA for the CDR3 is TGCAGTGCTAGTATGTGGACTGAAGCTTTCTTT. It specifies CSASMWTEAFF.

This clonotype was recorded many times. The J gene is TRBJ2-4, the V gene TRBV28; 9 nucleotides align to TRBD1. The J segment lost 2 bases and the V segment lost 3 bases, leaving 8 bases of the junction unmatched. Germline V gene lookup returns CDR1 MDHEN and CDR2 SYDVKM. This CDR3 is built from 17 residues. This chain's CDR3 is CASSLTGGVATKNIQYF. CDR3 DNA: TGTGCCAGCAGTTTGACAGGGGGGGTGGCAACCAAAAACATTCAGTACTTC.

The chain combines TRBV7-2 with TRBJ1-1; D unclear. CDR1 is SGHTA, CDR2 FQGNSA, per germline. V lost 5 bases, J lost 2 bases, and 12 bases lay in between. This CDR3 has 14 amino acids. CDR3 sequence (DNA): TGTGCCAGCAGCACCCACCGGATTAACACTGAAGCTTTCTTT. As protein: CASSTHRINTEAFF.

This clonotype has a handful of counts. The chain carries TRBV5-1 and TRBJ1-1; no firm D call. The CDR3 is made up of 13 amino acids. V was trimmed by 5 bases and J by 1 base, leaving 9 bases between them. The germline gives CDR1 SGHRS, CDR2 YFSETQ. The CDR3 nucleotides read TGCGCCAGCAGAGTCGGGGAGAACACTGAAGCTTTCTTT. This translates into CASRVGENTEAFF.

This clonotype was observed a handful of times. The chain is built from TRBV13 and TRBJ2-2, with 7 bases that match TRBD1. Germline CDR1 and CDR2: PRHDT and FYEKMQ (reference sequence). The junction had 6 bases not matched to a gene; V was cut back by 1 base and J by 4 bases. The CDR3 is 16 amino acids. CDR3 nucleotides: TGTGCCAGCAGCTTAGAAGAGGGGGCCTTCACCGGGGAGCTGTTTTTT. This encodes CASSLEEGAFTGELFF. The whole variable domain, remainder taken from reference TRBV13 and TRBJ2-2, is AAGVIQSPRHLIKEKRETATLKCYPIPRHDTVYWYQQGPGQDPQFLISFYEKMQSDKGSIPDRFSAQQFSDYHSELNMSSLELGDSALYFCASSLEEGAFTGELFFGEGSRLTVL.

This clonotype was seen more than once but under ten times. J is TRBJ1-1 and V is TRBV7-9, with D maybe TRBD1 (5 bases). CDR1 and CDR2 (germline): SEHNR, FQNEAQ (reference sequence). This CDR3 is 13 amino acids long. Trimming removed 4 bases from V and 7 bases from J, with 13 bases in between. CDR3 sequence (DNA): TGTGCCAGCAGCTATACACAGGTTTATGAAGCTTTCTTT. It is translated as CASSYTQVYEAFF.

V is TRBV12-3 or TRBV12-4 and J is TRBJ1-1, with D possibly TRBD1 on 5 matching bases. The CDR3 sequence is 16 residues long. Trimming cost V 5 bases and J 1 base, with 17 bases left between them. The CDR3 DNA is TGTGCCAGCAGTCAAACGCCGGGACGGACGAACACTGAAGCTTTCTTT. Residues: CASSQTPGRTNTEAFF.

This clonotype showed up many times. The V gene is TRBV29-1, the J gene TRBJ2-7; 7 bases line up with TRBD1. This CDR3 is 12 amino acids long. Germline lookup yields CDR1 SQVTM and CDR2 ANQGSEA. CDR3: CRRGQQPGEQYF. CDR3 coding DNA: TGCAGGAGGGGGCAGCAGCCAGGAGAGCAGTACTTC.

This clonotype was observed many times. The chain recombines TRBV5-1 with TRBJ2-2, with D possibly matching TRBD1 (5 bases). The ends were cut back, 3 bases at V and 4 bases at J, with 10 bases in the middle. The CDR3 has 14 amino acids. Germline CDR1 and CDR2: SGHRS and YFSETQ. CDR3 amino acids: CASSWQGSTGELFF. Written as DNA, the CDR3 is TGCGCCAGCAGCTGGCAGGGTAGCACCGGGGAGCTGTTTTTT. The whole variable domain, remainder taken from reference TRBV5-1 and TRBJ2-2, is KAGVTQTPRYLIKTRGQQVTLSCSPISGHRSVSWYQQTPGQGLQFLFEYFSETQRNKGNFPGRFSGRQFSNSRSEMNVSTLELGDSALYLCASSWQGSTGELFFGEGSRLTVL.

The CDR3 here is CSAPDRGPEAFF. The CDR3 bases are TGCAGTGCCCCAGACAGGGGCCCTGAAGCTTTCTTT. This chain joins TRBV20-1 and TRBJ1-1; TRBD1 agrees at 8 bases. J gave up 6 bases and V 6 bases, and 6 bases lay outside the gene matches. Germline V CDR1 and CDR2: DFQATT, SNEGSKA (reference sequence). The CDR3 extends over 12 amino acids.

V is TRBV18 and J is TRBJ1-2; the D is unclear. Per the germline V gene, CDR1 is KGHSH and CDR2 is LQKENI. V dropped 0 bases and J dropped 2 bases, with 10 bases sitting between them. The CDR3 is 15 residues long. CDR3 DNA sequence: TGTGCCAGCTCACCACCGGATCCGGGGAACTATGGCTACACCTTC. This sequence encodes CASSPPDPGNYGYTF. Based on the CDR3 plus reference TRBV18 and TRBJ1-2, the full variable domain is NAGVMQNPRHLVRRRGQEARLRCSPMKGHSHVYWYRQLPEEGLKFMVYLQKENIIDESGMPKERFSAEFPKEGPSILRIQQVVRGDSAAYFCASSPPDPGNYGYTFGSGTRLTVV.

About this clonotype itself: A much more abundant neighbour one base away suggests this may be a read error. The gene calls are TRBV12-3 or TRBV12-4 and TRBJ2-7; 10 bases match TRBD1. The CDR3 has 15 amino acids. The J segment lost 3 bases and the V segment lost 3 bases, leaving 5 bases of the junction unmatched. Written as DNA, the CDR3 is TGTGCCAGCAGTTTGAAGACAGGGGGCATCTACGAGCAGTACTTC. As protein: CASSLKTGGIYEQYF.

This clonotype appeared a few times. This chain uses TRBV13 with TRBJ1-6; TRBD1 agrees at 7 bases. In germline, CDR1 is PRHDT, CDR2 FYEKMQ (reference sequence). The length of the CDR3 is 15 residues. The V gene end was trimmed by 4 bases and the J gene end by 7 bases; junction bases not matched to a gene: 7. The CDR3 protein is CASSSGTEGNSPLHF. In DNA, the CDR3 is TGTGCCAGCAGCTCTGGGACAGAGGGAAATTCACCCCTCCACTTT.

This clonotype was picked up many times. CDR3 in DNA: TGCGCCAGCAGCTTGGCCTTCGGGGTGAGAGGCCCAGCCCTAGAGACCCAGTACTTC. Translated: CASSLAFGVRGPALETQYF. The genes are TRBV5-1 and TRBJ2-5, with D possibly matching TRBD2 (5 bases). This CDR3 comprises 19 residues. CDR1 and CDR2 from the germline V gene are SGHRS and YFSETQ. Trimming removed 0 bases from V and 4 bases from J, with 25 bases in between.

This clonotype was recorded at least ten times. As DNA, the CDR3 is TGTGCCAGTGAGATCTCGGTTGTGGAGACCCAGTACTTC. It specifies CASEISVVETQYF. The chain is built from TRBV6-1 and TRBJ2-5; D ambiguous. Trimming pared 9 bases from V and 5 bases from J, leaving 16 bases between. Per germline, CDR1 MNHNS and CDR2 SASEGT. The CDR3 consists of 13 residues.

The table lists this clonotype with many counts. This chain joins TRBV2 and TRBJ1-1, with 9 positions matching TRBD1. V shed 6 bases, J shed 5 bases, and the junction held 10 bases outside the gene matches. Germline CDR1 and CDR2: SNHLY and FYNNEI. The CDR3 extends over 15 amino acids. Here the CDR3 reads CASSGPGQGRTEAFF. CDR3 bases: TGTGCCAGCAGCGGTCCGGGACAGGGTAGGACTGAAGCTTTCTTT.

In its sample, this clonotype was seen many times. The genes are TRBV11-2 and TRBJ2-7; D possibly corresponds to TRBD1 (6 bases). V shed 3 bases and J shed 3 bases, with 9 bases lying between them. CDR1 and CDR2 from the germline V gene are SGHAT and FQNNGV. The CDR3 sequence is 13 residues long. The CDR3 protein is CASSFRTVYEQYF. The CDR3 DNA reads as TGTGCCAGCAGCTTCAGGACAGTCTACGAGCAGTACTTC.

This clonotype was seen repeatedly, ten times or more. V is TRBV6-1 and J is TRBJ2-5; D unclear. The CDR3 has 16 residues. The V end lost 5 bases, the J end lost 0 bases, and 16 bases lay between the germline ends. CDR1 and CDR2 (germline): MNHNS, SASEGT. The CDR3 spells CASSPRKLLYQETQYF. For the CDR3, the DNA is TGTGCCAGCAGTCCCCGGAAATTACTGTACCAAGAGACCCAGTACTTC.

Ten or more counts support this clonotype. CDR3 region: CASSFRGARNTEAFF. The CDR3 DNA follows: TGTGCCAGCAGTTTTCGAGGGGCCCGTAACACTGAAGCTTTCTTT. The rearrangement links TRBV12-3 or TRBV12-4 to TRBJ1-1; D may be TRBD1 (5 bases). The length of the CDR3 is 15 residues. Trimming removed 3 bases from V and 2 bases from J, with 13 bases in between.

About this clonotype itself: Germline is not matched at one junction end, which may reflect a read error. The CDR3 bases are TGTGCCAGCAGCCAAGAAGGAACCAAGGGGGACTTC. It specifies CASSQEGTKGDF. The chain uses TRBV3-1 and TRBJ2-5, with D perhaps TRBD1 (6 bases). The germline V gene has CDR1 LGHDT and CDR2 YNNKEL (reference sequence). This CDR3 has 12 amino acids.